Below are 13 T cell receptor beta chains sequenced from a single sample in a study of tumor-infiltrating lymphocytes in primary liver carcinoma. Taking about 18-31 mg of unsorted bulk tissue, the authors co-extracted RNA and DNA. Reverse transcription of roughly 470 ng total RNA with a constant-region primer produced TCR beta cDNA. Three nested multiplex PCR rounds, a slightly modified ARM-PCR, produced the libraries for TCR beta. Primers for the first two PCR rounds were TRBV1-TRBV30 forward primers and a C-beta reverse primer (around 10 cycles per round). TCRdb re-called the multiplex PCR reads with MiXCR, one entry per CDR3 protein. The sample shows approximately 79,000 distinct CDR3 sequences, roughly three quarters of them seen only once. Sequencing was performed on liver tumor tissue from sampling region 4. Subset reported: tumor region T4, right-lateral pole. Source of these receptors: a man between 35 and 55 years old with primary liver carcinoma and hepatitis B virus infection.

Note on this clonotype: A much larger clonotype is one base distant, so this may be a read error. This rearrangement joins TRBV29-1 to TRBJ2-3; no reliable D call. The CDR3 sequence is 16 residues long. The ends were cut back, 2 bases at V and 4 bases at J, with 19 bases in the middle. In germline, CDR1 is SQVTM, CDR2 ANQGSEA. CDR3 residues: CSVENPRQDGPDTQYF. The CDR3 nucleotides are TGCAGCGTTGAAAACCCCCGGCAGGATGGGCCAGATACGCAGTATTTT.

As regards this clonotype: The junction differs from germline at one of its ends, possibly a read error. V and J are TRBV4-1 and TRBJ1-5; D may be TRBD1 (5 bases). This CDR3 is built from 15 residues. Germline V CDR1 and CDR2: MGHRA, YSYEKL. CDR3 bases: TGCACCAGCAGCCTAGGAGGAAGGGACGGCCAGCCCCAGCATTTT. It encodes CTSSLGGRDGQPQHF.

This clonotype was seen only a few times. The chain joins TRBV7-3 to TRBJ1-2; 9 nucleotides agree with TRBD1. V lost 2 bases to trimming and J lost 6 bases; unmatched junction nucleotides: 7. CDR1 is SGHTA and CDR2 is FQGTGA in the germline V gene. The length of the CDR3 is 15 residues. The CDR3 nucleotides read TGTGCCAGCAGCTTATCACCGGGACAGGGAAATGGCTACACCTTC. Translated, it gives CASSLSPGQGNGYTF. Drawing the rest from reference TRBV7-3 and TRBJ1-2, the complete variable domain is GAGVSQTPSNKVTEKGKYVELRCDPISGHTALYWYRQSLGQGPEFLIYFQGTGAADDSGLPNDRFFAVRPEGSVSTLKIQRTERGDSAVYLCASSLSPGQGNGYTFGSGTRLTVV.

With respect to this clonotype: This may be a read error, as it is one base from a much larger clone. The chain carries TRBV7-9 and TRBJ2-3; TRBD2 matches at 10 bases. The CDR3 consists of 15 residues. In germline, CDR1 is SEHNR, CDR2 FQNEAQ (reference sequence). This CDR3 reads CASRRTSGATDTRYF. The CDR3 DNA sequence: TGTGCCAGCAGGCGGACTAGCGGAGCCACAGATACGCGGTATTTT.

In the case of this clonotype: One end of the junction varies from germline; a read error may be responsible. The chain has TRBV12-3 or TRBV12-4 and TRBJ1-1; 7 positions agree with TRBD1. The CDR3 sequence is 15 residues long. This chain's CDR3 is CASSHRGGGYTEAFF. The CDR3 DNA sequence: TGTGCCAGCAGTCACAGGGGTGGGGGATACACAGAAGCTTTCTTT.

Worth noting for this clonotype: The germline gene is not matched at one end of the junction; a read error may be the cause. The chain is built from TRBV10-3 and TRBJ1-1; 7 nucleotides align to TRBD1. The CDR3 has 13 amino acids. The V gene's germline CDR1 is ENHRY and CDR2 SYGVKD. The CDR3: CAAGGVQDHEASF. The CDR3 nucleotides are TGTGCCGCAGGGGGGGTGCAGGACCATGAAGCTTCCTTT.

The chain recombines TRBV2 with TRBJ2-7, with TRBD1 matching 8 bases. The CDR3 contains 14 residues. Germline CDR1 reads SNHLY; CDR2 reads FYNNEI. The CDR3 region has the DNA TGTATCAGCAGTTGGACAGGGAACTCCTACGAGCAGTACTTC. Protein sequence: CISSWTGNSYEQYF.

A single count supports this clonotype. Sequence at one end of the junction differs from germline and may be a read error. This rearrangement joins TRBV10-1 to TRBJ2-3; tentative D call: TRBD2 (5 bases). The CDR3 is 18 residues long. Per germline, CDR1 WNHNN and CDR2 SYGVQD (reference sequence). In DNA form, the CDR3 reads TGCGCCAGCAGTGAGTCGGTGGCTAGCAGGACCCGGGGAGATATGCAGTATTTT. It encodes CASSESVASRTRGDMQYF.

This clonotype was seen repeatedly, ten times or more. The chain recombines TRBV28 with TRBJ1-6; no firm D call. The CDR3 is 15 residues long. Germline CDR1 and CDR2: MDHEN and SYDVKM. V lost 8 bases to trimming and J lost 4 bases, with 15 bases between them. The CDR3 sequence is CASRFVARYNSPLHF. The CDR3 bases are TGTGCCAGCCGGTTTGTAGCGCGATATAATTCACCCCTCCACTTT.

This chain links TRBV6-6 with TRBJ2-1; 8 positions agree with TRBD2. After removal of 5 bases from V and 2 bases from J, the junction contained 14 bases not matched to a gene. The length of the CDR3 is 18 residues. Germline CDR1 and CDR2: MNHNY and SVGAGI (reference sequence). CDR3 region: CASSRSAIAGRAYNEQFF. The CDR3 bases are TGTGCCAGCAGTCGCTCCGCTATAGCGGGAAGGGCCTACAATGAGCAGTTCTTC.

To note about this clonotype: This CDR3 fails to terminate in the conserved phenylalanine or tryptophan, so it likely reflects a read error. The DNA is left out, because the CDR3 cannot be placed on it with certainty; the CDR3 is given as TCRdb lists it. The chain carries TRBV6-1 and TRBJ2-5; TRBD1 is the table's D call and was not checked against the DNA. Per the germline V gene, CDR1 is MNHNS and CDR2 is SASEGT. The CDR3 has 13 residues if both end residues are counted. The CDR3 loop reads CASTLRWGETQYL.

This clonotype was observed many times. The chain recombines TRBV7-9 with TRBJ2-2; D ambiguous. The germline gives CDR1 SEHNR, CDR2 FQNEAQ (reference sequence). V gave up 7 bases and J gave up 7 bases, with 10 bases separating them. This CDR3 region has 12 residues. CDR3 sequence: CASTLGFGELFF. For the CDR3, the DNA is TGTGCCAGCACCCTGGGATTCGGGGAGCTGTTTTTT.

In the case of this clonotype: The junction departs from germline at one end; a sequencing error may be responsible. The chain joins TRBV7-9 to TRBJ1-4; D is ambiguous. The CDR3 length is 12 residues. Germline V gene lookup returns CDR1 SEHNR and CDR2 FQNEAQ (reference sequence). The CDR3 sequence is CTSSRKEEKLFF. The CDR3 DNA is TGTACCAGCAGCCGAAAGGAGGAAAAACTGTTTTTT.